This entry is about one T cell receptor beta chain. Sequenced by immunoSEQ multiplex PCR; TCRdb stores in-frame clones only, minus some. The table shows approximately 250,000 clones, with more than 75% occurring only once. The data originate from a study of blood T cell repertoires in COVID-19. Study overall: Acute and convalescent COVID-19 specimens originated in the United States, Italy and Spain.

The TCR sequence derives from a man between 40 and 49 years old with active or convalescent COVID-19. The material sequenced was peripheral blood.

Here the CDR3 DNA reads TGTGCCAGCAGCCCCCCCCACGGGGGGGCAGGGGAGACCCAGTACTTC. This encodes CASSPPHGGAGETQYF. The rearrangement uses TRBV11-2 and TRBJ2-5; TRBD2 aligns across 8 bases. Germline lookup yields CDR1 SGHAT and CDR2 FQNNGV. The V gene end was trimmed by 5 bases and the J gene end by 5 bases; junction bases not matched to a gene: 13. This CDR3 comprises 16 residues. Full variable domain (rest looked up from reference TRBV11-2 and TRBJ2-5): EAGVAQSPRYKIIEKRQSVAFWCNPISGHATLYWYQQILGQGPKLLIQFQNNGVVDDSQLPKDRFSAERLKGVDSTLKIQPAKLEDSAVYLCASSPPHGGAGETQYFGPGTRLLVL.